One and the same sample provided the 23 T cell receptor beta chains below, sequenced in a study of molecular identifiers for immune sequencing clone quantification. Each CDR3 protein is one row after TCRdb ran MiXCR on the PCR reads. This table has a few hundred thousand distinct CDR3 sequences, around 25% appearing once. Material: naive CD8+ T cells from blood, with Jurkat cell RNA spiked in. The sample's subset: FACS-sorted CD8+CD4-CCR7+CD45RA+ naive T cells. The receptors derive from a human donor in good health. Some libraries in this study had Jurkat cell RNA spiked in.

In the case of this clonotype: An end of the junction differs from the germline gene, which may be a read error. CDR3 region: CAWSAGAGLYEQCF. The CDR3 nucleotides read TGTGCCTGGAGCGCAGGTGCGGGCTTGTACGAGCAGTGCTTC. The rearrangement links TRBV30 to TRBJ2-7; D is possibly TRBD2 (5 bases). Per the germline V gene, CDR1 is GTSNPN and CDR2 is SVGIG (reference sequence). The CDR3 extends over 14 amino acids.

In this sample, this clonotype turned up a few times. The chain employs TRBV27 and TRBJ1-3, with 11 bases lining up with TRBD1. The V gene's germline CDR1 is MNHEY and CDR2 SMNVEV (reference sequence). V lost 6 bases to trimming and J lost 2 bases; unmatched junction nucleotides: 6. The CDR3 is made up of 16 amino acids. CDR3 bases: TGTGCCAGCAGCCTATTGGGACAGGGGGCTGGAAACACCATATATTTT. Protein product: CASSLLGQGAGNTIYF.

This clonotype was observed a few times. The chain joins TRBV12-3 or TRBV12-4 to TRBJ1-1; D gene unclear. With 2 bases removed from V and 2 bases from J, the gap between germline ends came to 12 bases. This CDR3 has 15 residues. Written as DNA, the CDR3 is TGTGCCAGCAGTTTAAGTGGGCAGGCTAACACTGAAGCTTTCTTT. This translates into CASSLSGQANTEAFF.

This clonotype turned up a few times. The V call is TRBV28, the J call TRBJ2-3; 8 bases are a match to TRBD1. This CDR3 contains 16 residues. J was trimmed by 3 bases and V by 5 bases; bases with no gene match: 10. CDR1 and CDR2 from the germline V gene are MDHEN and SYDVKM. For the CDR3, the DNA is TGTGCCAGCAGTAGAGGGGCGGACAGGGTGACAGATACGCAGTATTTT. Amino acids: CASSRGADRVTDTQYF.

The chain carries TRBV7-9 and TRBJ2-1, with a possible D match to TRBD1 (6 bases). Trimming stripped 5 bases from V and 6 bases from J, with 14 bases between. The germline CDR1 and CDR2 sequences are SEHNR and FQNEAQ (reference sequence). There are 14 residues in the CDR3. The CDR3 reads CASSQPGVCNEQFF. In DNA, the CDR3 is TGTGCCAGCAGCCAACCAGGGGTCTGCAATGAGCAGTTCTTC.

At least ten counts were recorded for this clonotype. The gene calls are TRBV7-9 and TRBJ2-7, with 13 bases lining up with TRBD2. Germline V CDR1 and CDR2: SEHNR, FQNEAQ (reference sequence). The V segment lost 4 bases and the J segment 2 bases; nucleotides outside the gene matches: 2. The CDR3 runs to 15 residues. CDR3 sequence (DNA): TGTGCCAGCAGCTGGACTAGCGGGGGTGCCTACGAGCAGTACTTC. Its protein product is CASSWTSGGAYEQYF.

This chain uses TRBV30 with TRBJ2-7; D remains unclear. The CDR3 is made up of 14 amino acids. Germline CDR1 GTSNPN, CDR2 SVGIG (reference sequence). V lost 3 bases and J 4 bases, leaving 16 bases between the germline ends. The CDR3 is CAWSAAGLIYEQYF. The DNA of the CDR3 is TGTGCCTGGAGCGCCGCCGGGCTTATTTACGAGCAGTACTTC.

This clonotype has at least ten counts. The rearrangement uses TRBV2 and TRBJ2-3, with 9 bases matching TRBD2. Germline V gene sequence: CDR1 SNHLY, CDR2 FYNNEI. CDR3 size: 14 residues. V shed 7 bases, J shed 2 bases, and the junction held 4 bases outside the gene matches. The CDR3 sequence is CASKLAGYTDTQYF. CDR3 nucleotides: TGTGCCAGCAAGCTAGCGGGGTACACAGATACGCAGTATTTT. The entire variable domain, with the rest obtained from reference TRBV2 and TRBJ2-3, is as follows: EPEVTQTPSHQVTQMGQEVILRCVPISNHLYFYWYRQILGQKVEFLVSFYNNEISEKSEIFDDQFSVERPDGSNFTLKIRSTKLEDSAMYFCASKLAGYTDTQYFGPGTRLTVL.

The gene calls are TRBV20-1 and TRBJ2-1, with D possibly matching TRBD2 (6 bases). Trimming pared 8 bases from V and 6 bases from J, leaving 26 bases between. The CDR3 extends over 16 amino acids. CDR1 and CDR2 (germline): DFQATT, SNEGSKA (reference sequence). The CDR3 nucleotides read TGCAGTACTAACCGGGAGAATCTTAGGATCACCAATGAGCAGTTCTTC. This encodes CSTNRENLRITNEQFF.

Concerning this clonotype itself: With a much larger clone just one base away, this may be a read error. The chain joins TRBV7-9 to TRBJ2-2; D not resolved. CDR1 is SEHNR, CDR2 FQNEAQ, per germline (reference sequence). The length of the CDR3 is 14 residues. In DNA, the CDR3 is TGTGCCAGCAGCTCGGGTGGAAGTACCGTGGAGCTGTTTTTT. Protein product: CASSSGGSTVELFF.

CDR3 nucleotide sequence: TGTGCCACCAGTGATTCCGGTTCCTATCAGCCCCAGCATTTT. Protein product: CATSDSGSYQPQHF. The chain is built from TRBV24-1 and TRBJ1-5, with unresolved D. V was shortened by 2 bases and J by 5 bases, with 9 bases between the two germline ends. Per the germline V gene, CDR1 is KGHDR and CDR2 is SFDVKD. The CDR3 sequence is 14 residues long.

This clonotype was seen repeatedly, ten times or more. This chain uses TRBV28 with TRBJ1-1; maybe TRBD1 (6 bases). From germline, CDR1 is MDHEN and CDR2 SYDVKM. Trimming cost V 3 bases and J 4 bases, with 12 bases left between them. This CDR3 is built from 14 residues. The chain's CDR3 is CASSLLQGTTEAFF. As DNA, the CDR3 is TGTGCCAGCAGTTTGTTACAGGGCACCACTGAAGCTTTCTTT. The full variable domain, completed using reference TRBV28 and TRBJ1-1, is DVKVTQSSRYLVKRTGEKVFLECVQDMDHENMFWYRQDPGLGLRLIYFSYDVKMKEKGDIPEGYSVSREKKERFSLILESASTNQTSMYLCASSLLQGTTEAFFGQGTRLTVV.

As DNA, the CDR3 is TGCGCCAGCAGCACTAACGCAGCAAACACCGGGGAGCTGTTTTTT. This codes for CASSTNAANTGELFF. The chain recombines TRBV4-3 with TRBJ2-2; no clear D. Germline values: CDR1 LGHNA, CDR2 YSLEER. V dropped 5 bases and J dropped 2 bases, with 12 bases sitting between them. The CDR3 runs 15 residues.

Concerning this clonotype itself: An end of the junction differs from the germline gene, which may be a read error. The rearrangement uses TRBV27 and TRBJ2-2, with D possibly TRBD2 on 5 matching bases. The CDR3 runs to 15 residues. CDR1 is MNHEY and CDR2 is SMNVEV in the germline V gene (reference sequence). CDR3 in DNA: TGTGCCAGCAGTTTACAACAGTCAGTCACCGGGGAGCTGTCTTTT. Translated: CASSLQQSVTGELSF.

About this clonotype itself: A clone one base away is much larger, so this may be a read error. This chain links TRBV5-3 with TRBJ2-2; possibly TRBD2 for D (6 bases). TRBV5-3 falls under the ORF class, with uncertain function. The CDR3 consists of 17 residues. The DNA of the CDR3 is TGTGCCAGCAGCGCTTATACTAGATTTACGAACACCGGGGGGCTGTTTTTT. Its translation: CASSAYTRFTNTGGLFF.

The sample holds many counts of this clonotype. The chain has TRBV5-1 and TRBJ2-5; 9 bases match TRBD2. CDR1 and CDR2 from the germline V gene are SGHRS and YFSETQ. This CDR3 is built from 16 residues. V gave up 0 bases and J gave up 1 base; unmatched junction bases: 4. For the CDR3, the DNA is TGCGCCAGCAGCTTGGTGGGACTAGCCCTCCAAGAGACCCAGTACTTC. Translating gives CASSLVGLALQETQYF. The full variable domain, completed using reference TRBV5-1 and TRBJ2-5, is KAGVTQTPRYLIKTRGQQVTLSCSPISGHRSVSWYQQTPGQGLQFLFEYFSETQRNKGNFPGRFSGRQFSNSRSEMNVSTLELGDSALYLCASSLVGLALQETQYFGPGTRLLVL.

This clonotype was seen at least ten times. The J gene is TRBJ2-2, the V gene TRBV2; D assignment may be TRBD1 or TRBD2 (6 bases each). The germline CDR1 and CDR2 sequences are SNHLY and FYNNEI. The CDR3 totals 12 residues. V was clipped by 6 bases and J by 11 bases, with 13 bases between them. The DNA for the CDR3 is TGTGCCAGCAGCCAAGGGGGGCGAGAGCTGTTTTTT. Translating gives CASSQGGRELFF.

Regarding this clonotype: A much more abundant neighbour one base away suggests this may be a read error. The genes are TRBV9 and TRBJ1-1; TRBD1 might be the D (6 bases). Germline V gene lookup returns CDR1 SGDLS and CDR2 YYNGEE. The CDR3 runs 15 residues. The CDR3 coding sequence is TGTGCCAGCAACGTAGGAGCTGATCAGGGGACTGAAGCTTTCTTT. Encoded protein: CASNVGADQGTEAFF.

The gene calls are TRBV7-6 and TRBJ2-3; D is ambiguous. This CDR3 is 18 amino acids long. V shed 0 bases and J shed 0 bases, with 16 bases lying between them. Looked up from germline, CDR1 is SGHVS and CDR2 is FNYEAQ. CDR3 in amino acids: CASSLAPFRAGSTDTQYF. The CDR3 region has the DNA TGTGCCAGCAGCTTAGCGCCTTTCCGGGCTGGAAGCACAGATACGCAGTATTTT.

This clonotype was found many times. The rearrangement joins TRBV12-3 or TRBV12-4 to TRBJ1-4; TRBD1 matches 9 bases. The CDR3 loop spans 16 amino acids. V lost 3 bases, J lost 7 bases, and 9 bases stayed unmatched. CDR3 amino acids: CASSLGDRVWSEKLFF. The CDR3 DNA reads as TGTGCCAGCAGTTTGGGGGACAGGGTTTGGAGTGAAAAACTGTTTTTT.

This clonotype was counted only a few times. The CDR3 DNA follows: TGTGCCAGCAGCTCCGAGACTAGCGGGGGGGGCGCAGATACGCAGTATTTT. Amino acids: CASSSETSGGGADTQYF. The rearrangement links TRBV7-6 to TRBJ2-3; 14 bases are a match to TRBD2. The CDR3 covers 17 residues. CDR1 is SGHVS and CDR2 is FNYEAQ in the germline V gene. V was pared by 4 bases and J by 4 bases, with 7 bases of the junction left unmatched.

A few counts support this clonotype. The V and J genes are TRBV7-3 and TRBJ1-1; D is unresolved. The CDR3 loop spans 13 amino acids. Germline CDR1 is SGHTA and CDR2 is FQGTGA. V was clipped by 4 bases and J by 1 base, with 7 bases between them. The CDR3 loop is CASSYLQNTEAFF. CDR3 DNA sequence: TGTGCCAGCAGCTACCTGCAGAACACTGAAGCTTTCTTT.

The gene calls are TRBV11-2 and TRBJ1-1, with D hard to call. V gave up 5 bases and J gave up 2 bases, with 12 bases separating them. The CDR3 spans 14 residues. Germline-derived CDR1 and CDR2 are SGHAT and FQNNGV. For the CDR3, the DNA is TGTGCCAGCAGCCCCCAGGCTCGAAACACTGAAGCTTTCTTT. It codes for CASSPQARNTEAFF. The whole variable domain, remainder taken from reference TRBV11-2 and TRBJ1-1, is EAGVAQSPRYKIIEKRQSVAFWCNPISGHATLYWYQQILGQGPKLLIQFQNNGVVDDSQLPKDRFSAERLKGVDSTLKIQPAKLEDSAVYLCASSPQARNTEAFFGQGTRLTVV.